This T cell receptor beta chain was documented in a study of graft-versus-host responses after intestinal transplantation. In regard to this clone: Its cognate antigen is unknown.

Using immunoSEQ multiplex PCR, the repertoire was profiled, and TCRdb retains in-frame clones only, with some absent. Among about 9,200 clones, around 93% were seen once, and the ten largest hold around 5.3%. Whole-study results and caveats: In patients with graft-donor T cell macrochimerism, allograft graft-versus-host to host-versus-graft clonal ratios were high.

The sequencing used PBMCs, collected approximately 69 days after transplant. The source of this sequence is a human patient who received an intestinal transplant, so some T cells may come from the graft donor.

CDR3 sequence (DNA): TGCGCCAGCAGCTTGGCCGGCTCCTACGAGCAGTACTTC. This gives the protein CASSLAGSYEQYF. The chain employs TRBV5-1 and TRBJ2-7; D gene ambiguous. CDR3 size: 13 residues. With 0 bases removed from V and 0 bases from J, the gap between germline ends came to 4 bases. Germline-derived CDR1 and CDR2 are SGHRS and YFSETQ.